The 15 T cell receptor beta chains below all came from one sample that was sequenced in a study of OX40 agonist ivuxolimab in advanced cancers. This table comes from immunoSEQ multiplex PCR, and its TCRdb copy is limited to in-frame clones, with some not included. The repertoire consists of 55,000 to 80,000 clones, with around 84% occurring once and the leading ten covering less than 3%. Material: CD4+ or CD8+ T cells sorted from blood, obtained in a trial of the OX40 agonist ivuxolimab. The receptor set was obtained from an adult with an advanced solid tumor such as melanoma, head and neck, liver or kidney cancer.

This sequence joins TRBV2 and TRBJ1-1, with D tentatively TRBD1 (5 bases). Germline loops: CDR1 SNHLY, CDR2 FYNNEI. V gave up 4 bases and J gave up 1 base, with 7 bases separating them. This CDR3 is built from 13 residues. In DNA, the CDR3 is TGTGCCAGCAGTGGCGGACAGAACACTGAAGCTTTCTTT. Translation: CASSGGQNTEAFF. Full variable domain (remainder filled in from reference TRBV2 and TRBJ1-1): EPEVTQTPSHQVTQMGQEVILRCVPISNHLYFYWYRQILGQKVEFLVSFYNNEISEKSEIFDDQFSVERPDGSNFTLKIRSTKLEDSAMYFCASSGGQNTEAFFGQGTRLTVV.

The J gene is TRBJ2-5, the V gene TRBV16, with D perhaps matching TRBD1 (5 bases). The J call may be wrong; the DNA end is better matched by TRBJ2-7. The CDR3 runs 14 residues. The germline V gene has CDR1 KGHSY and CDR2 FQNENV. CDR3 amino acids: CASSQWAREDEQYF. The CDR3 coding sequence is TGTGCCAGCAGCCAATGGGCCAGGGAAGACGAGCAGTACTTC.

The rearrangement uses TRBV5-1 and TRBJ2-5; D is perhaps TRBD2 (5 bases). The CDR3 is 15 amino acids. Germline V gene data show CDR1 as SGHRS and CDR2 as YFSETQ. V lost 1 base and J lost 2, with 12 bases in between. The CDR3 spells CASSLFGVRQETQYF. The CDR3 nucleotides are TGCGCCAGCAGCTTGTTCGGGGTTAGGCAAGAGACCCAGTACTTC.

This chain connects TRBV29-1 to TRBJ2-7, with D perhaps given as TRBD1 or TRBD2 (5 bases each). CDR1 and CDR2 from the germline V gene are SQVTM and ANQGSEA. CDR3 length: 14 residues. Trimming stripped 7 bases from V and 0 bases from J, with 16 bases between. The DNA of the CDR3 is TGCAGCGCCGCTGGGGGTCAGACCTCCTACGAGCAGTACTTC. Its translation: CSAAGGQTSYEQYF.

This clone appeared a single time. J is TRBJ2-1 and V is TRBV7-3; 10 bases agree with TRBD1. Germline assignment: CDR1 SGHTA and CDR2 FQGTGA. This CDR3 has 16 amino acids. After removal of 5 bases from V and 6 bases from J, the junction contained 10 bases not matched to a gene. DNA for the CDR3: TGTGCCAGCAGCCTAAACCGACAGGGGGCGATCAATGAGCAGTTCTTC. Amino acid sequence: CASSLNRQGAINEQFF.

The DNA for the CDR3 is TGTGCCAGTAGTTCCCGGACAGGGGGAGGCGACTATGGCTACACCTTC. Its protein product is CASSSRTGGGDYGYTF. J is TRBJ1-2 and V is TRBV19, with 10 nucleotides matching TRBD1. The CDR3 spans 16 residues. The germline V gene encodes CDR1 LNHDA and CDR2 SQIVND (reference sequence). V was clipped by 5 bases and J by 3 bases; unmatched bases: 9.

This chain links TRBV18 with TRBJ2-2; 7 bases align to TRBD1. V dropped 2 bases and J dropped 4; count of bases not matched to a gene: 7. The germline V gene has CDR1 KGHSH and CDR2 LQKENI. This CDR3 contains 16 residues. The DNA of the CDR3 is TGTGCCAGCTCACCATCCCGGACAGGAGCCACCGGGGAGCTGTTTTTT. This codes for CASSPSRTGATGELFF.

V gene TRBV5-8 combines with J gene TRBJ1-5; D unresolved. V was pared by 5 bases and J by 4 bases, with 10 bases between. The germline gives CDR1 SGHTS, CDR2 YDEGEE. The CDR3 is made up of 13 amino acids. The CDR3 region has the DNA TGTGCCAGCAGTCGGCAGCCAAATCAGCCCCAGCATTTT. This translates into CASSRQPNQPQHF.

J is TRBJ2-1 and V is TRBV30; 10 nucleotides agree with TRBD2. The V gene end was trimmed by 3 bases and the J gene end by 0 bases; junction bases not matched to a gene: 8. Looked up from germline, CDR1 is GTSNPN and CDR2 is SVGIG (reference sequence). The CDR3 covers 17 residues. The CDR3 DNA sequence: TGTGCCTGGAGAGGTAGCGGGAGGCCGAGCTCCTACAATGAGCAGTTCTTC. As protein: CAWRGSGRPSSYNEQFF.

Regarding this clone: The junction and the germline gene differ at one end; a read error may be behind it. V gene TRBV6-4 combines with J gene TRBJ1-2; no reliable D call. Germline V CDR1 and CDR2: MRHNA, SNTAGT. This CDR3 contains 9 residues. CDR3 in amino acids: CASSDSLDF. The CDR3 DNA reads TGTGCCAGCAGTGACTCGCTCGACTTC.

This chain links TRBV10-2 with TRBJ1-4, with D perhaps TRBD1 (5 bases). The CDR3 runs to 13 residues. With 8 bases removed from V and 5 bases from J, the gap between germline ends came to 12 bases. Per germline, CDR1 WSHSY and CDR2 SAAADI. The CDR3 loop is CASLGRINEKLFF. CDR3 coding DNA: TGCGCCAGCTTGGGACGGATAAATGAAAAACTGTTTTTT.

This clone appeared a few times. The J gene is TRBJ2-5, the V gene TRBV29-1; the match to TRBD2 covers 11 bases. There are 15 residues in the CDR3. Trimming cost V 6 bases and J 1 base; bases outside gene matches: 7. Germline values: CDR1 SQVTM, CDR2 ANQGSEA. The CDR3 bases are TGCAGCGTCACAACTAGCGGGAGCCTCCAAGAGACCCAGTACTTC. It codes for CSVTTSGSLQETQYF.

This clone appeared a few times. The rearrangement joins TRBV4-2 to TRBJ2-3; D is ambiguous. The CDR3 totals 8 residues. Germline lookup yields CDR1 LGHNA and CDR2 YNFKEQ. Trimming pared 11 bases from V and 11 bases from J, leaving 8 bases between. The CDR3 spells CAFNEQYF. The CDR3 bases are TGTGCCTTCAACGAGCAGTATTTT.

This clone was detected only a few times. The chain employs TRBV18 and TRBJ1-5; 8 bases line up with TRBD1. Trimming took 3 bases from V and 7 from J; bases not matched to a gene: 5. The germline gives CDR1 KGHSH, CDR2 LQKENI. The CDR3 is 14 amino acids. The CDR3 DNA reads TGTGCCAGCTCACCTCAGGGGGCGCGGCAGCCCCAGCATTTT. This codes for CASSPQGARQPQHF.

Comments on this clone: One end of the junction varies from germline; a read error may be responsible. The genes are TRBV6-7 and TRBJ2-7; 8 bases line up with TRBD1. TRBV6-7 qualifies as an ORF whose function is uncertain. The CDR3 is 9 amino acids. Written as DNA, the CDR3 is TGTCAATCAGGGGGCTCCTCGTTTTTC. This translates into CQSGGSSFF.